These T cell receptor beta chains were read from a single sample in a study of cytomegalovirus exposure and HLA in healthy donors. Using immunoSEQ multiplex PCR, the repertoire was profiled, and TCRdb retains in-frame clones only, with some absent. Of fewer than 70,000 clones detected, around 85% appear once; the ten largest clones hold around 1.7%. The sequenced sample consisted of PBMCs. These receptors came from a man aged 35 to 55 in good health and CMV-seronegative. Each CDR3 is given with its conserved first and last residue. The D gene is left open where the match is weak. Clone size, where shown, is once, few, many, or a class for clones that have expanded.

V gene,CDR3 length,clone size,D gene,J gene,CDR3 protein,CDR3 DNA
TRBV23-1,15,once,-,TRBJ2-7,CASSQSGLETYEQYF,TGCGCCAGCAGTCAATCGGGGCTAGAGACCTACGAGCAGTACTTC
TRBV5-4,14,-,TRBD2,TRBJ2-1,CASGGGAIDNEQFF,TGTGCCAGTGGCGGGGGGGCTATCGACAATGAGCAGTTCTTC
TRBV5-8,15,-,TRBD1,TRBJ2-3,CASSLGRGLTDTQYF,TGTGCCAGCAGCTTGGGTAGGGGGCTAACAGATACGCAGTATTTT
TRBV25-1,15,-,-,TRBJ1-3,CASSELRNSGNTIYF,TGTGCCAGCAGTGAACTACGCAACTCTGGAAACACCATATATTTT
TRBV28,15,-,-,TRBJ1-6,CASTKQGIKNSPLHF,TGTGCCAGCACCAAGCAGGGAATAAAAAATTCACCCCTCCACTTT
TRBV30,10,once,-,TRBJ2-7,CAGGNYEQYF,TGTGCCGGAGGCAACTACGAGCAGTACTTC
TRBV7-2,13,-,TRBD1,TRBJ1-3,CASSRTGTNTIYF,TGTGCCAGCAGCCGGACAGGGACGAACACCATATATTTT
TRBV6-1,15,few,-,TRBJ1-5,CASSEALFSNQPQHF,TGTGCCAGCAGTGAAGCCCTGTTCAGCAATCAGCCCCAGCATTTT
TRBV28,16,-,-,TRBJ1-1,CASRSAPGILGTEAFF,TGTGCCAGCAGAAGCGCACCGGGAATCTTGGGCACTGAAGCTTTCTTT
TRBV28,18,-,-,TRBJ1-6,CASSLRVVSSSYNSPLHF,TGTGCCAGCAGTCTCAGGGTCGTCTCGAGCTCCTATAATTCACCCCTCCACTTT
TRBV11-3,15,once,TRBD1,TRBJ1-1,CASSFDGTENTEAFF,TGTGCCAGCAGCTTCGACGGGACAGAGAACACTGAAGCTTTCTTT
TRBV7-9,15,-,TRBD1,TRBJ1-4,CASSEGQGHNEKLFF,TGTGCCAGCAGCGAGGGACAGGGACACAATGAAAAACTGTTTTTT
TRBV7-9,15,-,-,TRBJ1-4,CASSEQGGVDEKLFF,TGTGCCAGCAGCGAGCAAGGAGGGGTTGACGAAAAACTGTTTTTT
TRBV5-1,16,few,TRBD1,TRBJ1-3,CASTWTGFNSGNTIYF,TGCGCCAGCACTTGGACAGGATTTAACTCTGGAAACACCATATATTTT
TRBV5-1,15,-,-,TRBJ2-2,CASTRGPLEQRELFF,TGCGCCAGCACGCGGGGCCCCCTCGAACAGAGGGAGCTGTTTTTT
TRBV7-3,14,-,-,TRBJ2-5,CASSHTRVPETQYF,TGTGCCAGCAGCCACACTAGGGTCCCCGAGACCCAGTACTTC
TRBV5-4,15,-,-,TRBJ1-2,CASSSSGRRTYGYTF,TGTGCCAGCAGCTCCTCCGGGCGGCGGACTTATGGCTACACCTTC
TRBV7-9,15,-,-,TRBJ1-6,CASSLEGRGGSPLHF,TGTGCCAGCAGCTTAGAAGGCAGGGGAGGGTCACCCCTCCACTTT
TRBV11-3,15,-,TRBD1,TRBJ2-2,CASSPQGETTGELFF,TGTGCCAGCAGCCCACAGGGGGAGACTACCGGGGAGCTGTTTTTT
TRBV7-9,16,-,TRBD2,TRBJ2-5,CASSDGTSGSQETQYF,TGTGCCAGCAGCGACGGGACTAGCGGGAGCCAAGAGACCCAGTACTTC
TRBV6-1,13,-,-,TRBJ1-5,CASTVQDNQPQHF,TGTGCCAGCACCGTCCAGGACAATCAGCCCCAGCATTTT
TRBV6-5,14,-,-,TRBJ2-3,CASSYGGITDTQYF,TGTGCCAGCAGTTACGGGGGGATCACAGATACGCAGTATTTT
TRBV9,16,-,-,TRBJ2-1,CASSVAWDSGYNEQFF,TGTGCCAGCAGCGTAGCCTGGGATAGCGGCTACAATGAGCAGTTCTTC
TRBV27,15,-,TRBD1,TRBJ1-1,CASNNGQGARTEAFF,TGTGCCAGCAATAACGGACAGGGGGCGCGTACTGAAGCTTTCTTT
TRBV7-2,14,-,-,TRBJ1-5,CASSRDNSNQPQHF,TGTGCCAGCAGCCGGGACAATAGCAATCAGCCCCAGCATTTT
TRBV15,14,-,-,TRBJ1-3,CATSRGGSGNTIYF,TGTGCCACCAGCAGAGGAGGATCTGGAAACACCATATATTTT
TRBV7-9,14,-,-,TRBJ2-3,CASSRDRNTDTQYF,TGTGCCAGCAGCAGAGACAGGAACACAGATACGCAGTATTTT
TRBV7-2,16,-,-,TRBJ2-4,CASSLAPRGAKNIQYF,TGTGCCAGCAGCTTAGCGCCCAGGGGTGCCAAAAACATTCAGTACTTC
TRBV29-1,13,-,TRBD1,TRBJ2-5,CSVATGGLETQYF,TGCAGCGTTGCTACAGGGGGCTTGGAGACCCAGTACTTC
TRBV28,12,-,-,TRBJ1-1,CASSLAGGEAFF,TGTGCCAGCAGTTTAGCCGGGGGTGAAGCTTTCTTT